Following are 25 T cell receptor beta chains from one sample sequenced in a study of shared clonotypes between healthy human individuals. Method: immunoSEQ multiplex PCR; TCRdb's copy keeps in-frame clones and lacks some. The table has approximately 810,000 clones, about 92% seen once; the top ten hold less than 25%. Naive CD8 cells comprised CD45RO-negative, CCR7-positively selected cells, excluding terminally differentiated effector memory CD45RA+ cells. The sequenced sample consisted of naive CD8+ T cells sorted from blood. These receptors all come from a man aged 25 to 40 in good health.

About this clone itself: The same CDR3 can be traced to other DNA sequences in this sample. This sequence joins TRBV27 and TRBJ2-2, with D hard to call. This CDR3 region has 13 residues. Trimming took off 4 bases at V and 0 bases at J, with 3 bases between the two ends. The germline V gene has CDR1 MNHEY and CDR2 SMNVEV (reference sequence). The CDR3, as DNA: TGTGCCAGCAGTTGGACGAACACCGGGGAGCTGTTTTTT. The encoded protein is CASSWTNTGELFF.

This chain uses TRBV5-6 with TRBJ1-5, with TRBD1 identical over 8 bases. CDR3 length: 16 residues. V was clipped by 4 bases and J by 3 bases; unmatched bases: 9. Germline V gene data show CDR1 as SGHDT and CDR2 as YYEEEE. DNA of the CDR3: TGTGCCAGCAGCGTTTCGGGACAGGAGTACAATCAGCCCCAGCATTTT. Encoded protein: CASSVSGQEYNQPQHF.

The V gene is TRBV29-1, the J gene TRBJ2-2; TRBD1 or TRBD2 may be the D gene (5 bases each). Trimming removed 7 bases at V and 3 bases at J, with 15 bases between. This CDR3 has 14 amino acids. Looked up from germline, CDR1 is SQVTM and CDR2 is ANQGSEA. This CDR3 reads CSAPLGDDTGELFF. The CDR3 DNA reads TGCAGCGCCCCTTTGGGGGATGACACCGGGGAGCTGTTTTTT.

V is TRBV29-1 and J is TRBJ1-1; D might be TRBD1 (5 bases). CDR1 is SQVTM and CDR2 is ANQGSEA in the germline V gene. Trimming removed 0 bases from V and 0 bases from J, with 11 bases in between. The length of the CDR3 is 15 residues. The CDR3 protein is CSVEDRRQLNTEAFF. Written as DNA, the CDR3 is TGCAGCGTTGAAGATAGGAGACAGCTGAACACTGAAGCTTTCTTT.

Only a few counts were recorded for this clone. The chain links TRBV19 to TRBJ2-2; D not certain. Germline CDR1 reads LNHDA; CDR2 reads SQIVND (reference sequence). Trimming shortened V by 3 bases and J by 4 bases, and 6 bases separated the two germline ends. The CDR3 runs to 13 residues. The CDR3 sequence: CASSIAFTGELFF. For the CDR3, the DNA is TGTGCCAGTAGTATTGCTTTCACCGGGGAGCTGTTTTTT.

The sample holds one count of this clone. The chain employs TRBV19 and TRBJ1-2; 7 bases line up with TRBD1. Per the germline V gene, CDR1 is LNHDA and CDR2 is SQIVND (reference sequence). With 4 bases clipped from V and 10 bases from J, the junction kept 15 bases outside the gene matches. The CDR3 loop spans 15 amino acids. CDR3 amino acids: CASSTAQTGFLFYTF. CDR3 bases: TGTGCCAGTAGTACTGCGCAGACAGGGTTCTTGTTCTACACCTTC.

A single count supports this clone. The gene calls are TRBV7-3 and TRBJ2-7, with no clear D. The germline V gene has CDR1 SGHTA and CDR2 FQGTGA. The CDR3 loop spans 14 amino acids. V was shortened by 5 bases and J by 0 bases, with 11 bases between the two germline ends. CDR3 residues: CASSPNPGSYEQYF. The CDR3 DNA follows: TGTGCCAGCAGCCCAAACCCCGGCTCCTACGAGCAGTACTTC.

This sequence joins TRBV15 and TRBJ1-4; 11 bases match TRBD1. Unmatched junction bases numbered 3, after V lost 3 bases and J lost 3 bases. Germline V CDR1 and CDR2: LNHNV, YYDKDF (reference sequence). CDR3 length equals 16 residues. The CDR3 loop reads CATSRGTGGPNEKLFF. The CDR3 bases are TGTGCCACCAGCAGGGGGACAGGGGGACCTAATGAAAAACTGTTTTTT.

The gene calls are TRBV27 and TRBJ2-1, with TRBD2 matching 12 bases. This CDR3 spans 20 amino acids. V lost 5 bases and J lost 9; bases outside the gene matches: 23. Germline CDR1 MNHEY, CDR2 SMNVEV (reference sequence). DNA for the CDR3: TGTGCCAGCAGTCCGGTTGCGGGGGGGGCTAGCGGGAGGGCCTATCTTGAGCAGTTCTTC. This codes for CASSPVAGGASGRAYLEQFF.

The chain employs TRBV5-4 and TRBJ2-2; D possibly matches TRBD1 or TRBD2 (6 bases each). Trimming removed 0 bases at V and 4 bases at J, with 10 bases between. Germline loops: CDR1 SGHNT, CDR2 YYREEE (reference sequence). CDR3 length: 15 amino acids. CDR3 sequence reads: CASSLDGGGTGELFF. CDR3 DNA sequence: TGTGCCAGCAGCTTGGACGGGGGCGGCACCGGGGAGCTGTTTTTT.

The chain is built from TRBV7-9 and TRBJ2-7; 7 bases are a match to TRBD2. The ends lost 4 bases at V and 2 bases at J; junction bases unmatched: 8. CDR1 and CDR2 (germline): SEHNR, FQNEAQ (reference sequence). The CDR3 is 15 residues long. CDR3 bases: TGTGCCAGCAGCTCCCCTAGCGGTGGACCCTACGAGCAGTACTTC. Residues: CASSSPSGGPYEQYF.

This chain uses TRBV21-1 with TRBJ2-3; TRBD1, the table's D call, lacks a check against the DNA. TRBV21-1 is a recognized pseudogene. The CDR3 totals 14 residues. CDR3 loop: CANPTGHTVDTQYF. The CDR3 DNA is TGTGCCAACCCGACAGGGCACACAGTGGATACGCAGTATTTT.

V is TRBV5-1 and J is TRBJ2-1, with 13 nucleotides matching TRBD2. Germline values: CDR1 SGHRS, CDR2 YFSETQ. The ends lost 4 bases at V and 8 bases at J; junction bases unmatched: 6. This CDR3 region has 15 residues. In nucleotides, the CDR3 is TGCGCCAGCAGCCGTGGACTAGCGGGAGACGATGAGCAGTTCTTC. Amino acids: CASSRGLAGDDEQFF.

This clone showed up just once. The chain is built from TRBV27 and TRBJ1-1; the D is unclear. This CDR3 contains 13 residues. Germline V gene data show CDR1 as MNHEY and CDR2 as SMNVEV (reference sequence). The V end lost 2 bases, the J end lost 5 bases, and 9 bases lay between the germline ends. DNA of the CDR3: TGTGCCAGCAGTTTAATGGATGGTACTGAAGCTTTCTTT. It translates to CASSLMDGTEAFF.

This rearrangement joins TRBV7-9 to TRBJ2-7; tentative D call: TRBD2 (5 bases). CDR3 length equals 15 residues. Between the trimmed V and J ends, which lost 5 bases and 4 bases, there was a span of 18 bases. CDR1 and CDR2 (germline): SEHNR, FQNEAQ (reference sequence). CDR3 protein: CASSPARDRLYEQYF. Written as DNA, the CDR3 is TGTGCCAGCAGCCCGGCCCGGGATCGCCTTTACGAGCAGTACTTC.

The rearrangement joins TRBV10-3 to TRBJ2-5; TRBD1 or TRBD2 may be the D gene (7 bases each). Between the trimmed V and J ends, which lost 11 bases and 2 bases, there was a span of 24 bases. The CDR3 runs 16 residues. Germline CDR1 is ENHRY and CDR2 is SYGVKD. CDR3 protein: CAALGTAASGQETQYF. DNA of the CDR3: TGTGCCGCACTTGGGACAGCCGCTAGCGGACAAGAGACCCAGTACTTC.

The V gene is TRBV5-1, the J gene TRBJ2-1; TRBD2 agrees at 11 bases. This CDR3 comprises 18 residues. Germline-derived CDR1 and CDR2 are SGHRS and YFSETQ. The V gene end was trimmed by 3 bases and the J gene end by 8 bases; junction bases not matched to a gene: 16. The CDR3 DNA reads TGCGCCAGCAGCTCGAACCCGGGACTAGCGGTAACGACCCATGAGCAGTTCTTC. This gives the protein CASSSNPGLAVTTHEQFF.

The chain employs TRBV7-9 and TRBJ2-5, with D unclear. The germline V gene encodes CDR1 SEHNR and CDR2 FQNEAQ (reference sequence). Trimming took off 7 bases at V and 5 bases at J, with 8 bases between the two ends. The CDR3 is 11 amino acids. The CDR3 nucleotides are TGTGCCAGCACCCTCGAGGAGACCCAGTACTTC. Its protein product is CASTLEETQYF.

The chain employs TRBV5-6 and TRBJ2-7; no firm D call. V was cut by 0 bases and J by 7 bases, with 5 bases left in between. This CDR3 comprises 11 residues. Germline V gives CDR1 SGHDT, CDR2 YYEEEE. CDR3 protein: CASSLALEQYF. DNA for the CDR3: TGTGCCAGCAGCTTGGCCTTAGAGCAGTACTTC.

V usage is TRBV19 and J usage is TRBJ1-2; D might be TRBD1 (6 bases). The CDR3 spans 18 residues. Trimming shortened V by 4 bases and J by 4 bases, and 25 bases separated the two germline ends. CDR1 is LNHDA and CDR2 is SQIVND in the germline V gene (reference sequence). CDR3 DNA: TGTGCCAGTAGTAGGATCCGGGACATTAAACCCGACTCCTATGGCTACACCTTC. Translation gives CASSRIRDIKPDSYGYTF. Filled out from reference TRBV19 and TRBJ1-2, the complete variable domain reads DGGITQSPKYLFRKEGQNVTLSCEQNLNHDAMYWYRQDPGQGLRLIYYSQIVNDFQKGDIAEGYSVSREKKESFPLTVTSAQKNPTAFYLCASSRIRDIKPDSYGYTFGSGTRLTVV.

This rearrangement joins TRBV27 to TRBJ2-1, with 9 positions matching TRBD2. The V and J ends lost 6 bases and 3 bases, in that order; junction bases with no gene match: 6. CDR1 is MNHEY, CDR2 SMNVEV, per germline (reference sequence). The CDR3 covers 15 residues. Here the CDR3 reads CASSLGSGGYNEQFF. CDR3 in DNA: TGTGCCAGCAGCCTCGGTAGCGGGGGCTACAATGAGCAGTTCTTC.

The genes are TRBV19 and TRBJ2-3, with TRBD1 as a possible D gene (5 bases). In germline, CDR1 is LNHDA, CDR2 SQIVND (reference sequence). Trimming pared 7 bases from V and 0 bases from J, leaving 17 bases between. CDR3 length: 16 amino acids. This chain's CDR3 is CASTETASTSTDTQYF. The CDR3 DNA reads as TGTGCCAGTACTGAGACAGCGTCCACTAGCACAGATACGCAGTATTTT.

The genes are TRBV6-5 and TRBJ2-1; 10 bases align to TRBD2. In germline, CDR1 is MNHEY, CDR2 SVGAGI. The CDR3 is made up of 15 amino acids. The J segment lost 4 bases and the V segment lost 1 base, leaving 1 base of the junction unmatched. CDR3 amino acids: CASSYLTSGYNEQFF. The CDR3 DNA follows: TGTGCCAGCAGTTACTTGACTAGCGGGTACAATGAGCAGTTCTTC.

A single count supports this clone. Since a much larger clone is just one base distant, this may be a read error. The same CDR3 also results from other DNA sequences found in this sample. The chain couples TRBV27 to TRBJ1-1; maybe TRBD1 (6 bases). Germline CDR1 and CDR2: MNHEY and SMNVEV (reference sequence). The V end lost 2 bases, the J end lost 1 base, and 8 bases lay between the germline ends. This CDR3 comprises 14 residues. CDR3 nucleotide sequence: TGTGCCAGCAGTTTACTAGGGGGGAACACTGAAGCTTTCTTT. Its protein product is CASSLLGGNTEAFF.

The V call is TRBV6-6, the J call TRBJ2-7, with unresolved D. V was pared by 5 bases and J by 2 bases, with 16 bases between. There are 15 residues in the CDR3. Germline V gene data show CDR1 as MNHNY and CDR2 as SVGAGI (reference sequence). In DNA, the CDR3 is TGTGCCAGCAGTCCCGGGCCCCATTCCGCCTACGAGCAGTACTTC. It yields the protein CASSPGPHSAYEQYF.